What follows are 5 T cell receptor beta chains derived from one specimen sequenced in a study of blood T cell repertoires in COVID-19. Assay used: immunoSEQ multiplex PCR; TCRdb lists only in-frame clones, some missing. The sample gives around 380,000 clones, about 87% of which show up once; approximately 1.2% is in the top ten. Input material: PBMCs or T cells enriched from blood (not recorded which). These receptors all stem from a young man who had recovered from COVID-19.

The genes are TRBV9 and TRBJ2-5; 14 nucleotides agree with TRBD2. J gave up 1 base and V 4 bases, and 3 bases lay outside the gene matches. Germline V gene lookup returns CDR1 SGDLS and CDR2 YYNGEE. The length of the CDR3 is 16 residues. In nucleotides, the CDR3 is TGTGCCAGCAGCTCCGGGACTAGCGGGGGCCAAGAGACCCAGTACTTC. Translated, it gives CASSSGTSGGQETQYF. Full variable domain (rest looked up from reference TRBV9 and TRBJ2-5): DSGVTQTPKHLITATGQRVTLRCSPRSGDLSVYWYQQSLDQGLQFLIQYYNGEERAKGNILERFSAQQFPDLHSELNLSSLELGDSALYFCASSSGTSGGQETQYFGPGTRLLVL.

CDR3 DNA sequence: TGTGCCAGCAGTTCACTAGCGGGGAAGCAAGAGACCCAGTACTTC. It specifies CASSSLAGKQETQYF. This chain connects TRBV6-2 or TRBV6-3 to TRBJ2-5, with TRBD2 matching over 10 bases. The V gene end was trimmed by 4 bases and the J gene end by 2 bases; junction bases not matched to a gene: 4. The CDR3 covers 15 residues. From germline, CDR1 is MNHEY and CDR2 SVGEGT.

This clone was recorded once. V and J are TRBV29-1 and TRBJ1-2, with D perhaps matching TRBD1 (5 bases). Germline V lookup: CDR1 SQVTM, CDR2 ANQGSEA. With 3 bases removed from V and 4 bases from J, the gap between germline ends came to 9 bases. The CDR3 runs 12 residues. CDR3 coding DNA: TGCAGCGTTGAGGGGGGGATCTATGGCTACACCTTC. This sequence encodes CSVEGGIYGYTF.

The chain links TRBV6-5 to TRBJ2-7; 9 bases fit TRBD1. V lost 0 bases, J lost 2 bases, and 2 bases stayed unmatched. Germline V CDR1 and CDR2: MNHEY, SVGAGI. The CDR3 loop spans 15 amino acids. The CDR3 spells CASSYSRTGAYEQYF. CDR3 DNA sequence: TGTGCCAGCAGTTACTCTAGGACAGGGGCCTACGAGCAGTACTTC.

The CDR3 DNA reads TGTGCCAGCAGTCAAACCGGGACAGCGAATCAGCCCCAGCATTTT. Protein sequence: CASSQTGTANQPQHF. V gene TRBV6-5 combines with J gene TRBJ1-5; 7 nucleotides match TRBD1. This CDR3 is built from 15 residues. Germline trimming cut 5 bases from V and 4 bases from J; bases unmatched to any gene: 8. Germline loops: CDR1 MNHEY, CDR2 SVGAGI.